This is a list of T cell receptor beta chains from one sample in a study of blood T cell repertoires in COVID-19. Some clones are missing from TCRdb's copy, which holds only in-frame ones; the method was immunoSEQ multiplex PCR. The table shows 220,000 or so clones, with 60% to 85% occurring only once. Sample: peripheral blood. Receptor source: a woman between 65 and 79 years old with acute or convalescent COVID-19. Both conserved end residues are trimmed from each CDR3. Each record gives: V gene, CDR3 protein.

TRBV28 | ASSLFSRGRTNEKLF
TRBV12-3/TRBV12-4 | ASSPGGSLH
TRBV28 | ASRSTGGSGELF
TRBV5-1 | ASSLGVGTGSYNEQF
TRBV3-1/TRBV3-2 | ASSHPDTPNTEAF
TRBV12-3/TRBV12-4 | ASSLVGSTEAF
TRBV24-1 | ATPLLAGGRYEQY
TRBV6-1 | ASSASLAGGYTDTQY
TRBV6-5 | ASSYSGQTYEQY
TRBV5-1 | ASSLLSGAANTGELF
TRBV10-3 | AISEFTGRNEAF
TRBV5-1 | ASNSGSGETQY
TRBV30 | AWTSGRNSYEQY
TRBV7-2 | ASSLVGTSVNEQF
TRBV19 | ASSIQNTEAF
TRBV30 | AWSASGQGGGYT
TRBV27 | ASSSRTGGRYGATNEKLF
TRBV7-7 | ASSPLVGGGEDTQY
TRBV19 | ASSRSSGINEQY
TRBV5-1 | ASSLSGDGLY
TRBV3-1/TRBV3-2 | ASSRGSGYEQY
TRBV5-4 | ASSSPLDRGTNYGYT
TRBV3-1/TRBV3-2 | ASSRIGQREAF
TRBV28 | ASSSGGSKAF
TRBV6-1 | ASSEYGGFGNTIY